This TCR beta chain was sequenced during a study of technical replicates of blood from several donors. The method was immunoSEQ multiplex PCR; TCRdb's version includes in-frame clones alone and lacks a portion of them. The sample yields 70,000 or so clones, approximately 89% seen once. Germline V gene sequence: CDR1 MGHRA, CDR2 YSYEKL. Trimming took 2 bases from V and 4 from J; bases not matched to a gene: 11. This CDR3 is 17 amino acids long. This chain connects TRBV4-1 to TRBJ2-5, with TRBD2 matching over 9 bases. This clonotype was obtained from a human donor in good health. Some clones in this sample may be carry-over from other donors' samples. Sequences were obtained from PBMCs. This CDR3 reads CASSQTPGRGRGETQYF. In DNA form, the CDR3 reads TGCGCCAGCAGCCAAACCCCAGGGCGCGGGAGGGGAGAGACCCAGTACTTC.